This TCR beta chain derives from a study of human T cells and chemical hapten exposure. Study-wide context: 2% DPC was applied to around 2 cm by around 2 cm of upper inner arm skin for sensitization.

Notes on this clonotype: The antigen is not known.

Study-wide points: Patch test score tracked positively with PT1 expanded TCR counts.

The library labeled individual cDNA molecules by adding unique molecular identifiers to them. As originally analysed: Ranging from roughly 23,224 to 750,000, TCR counts per sample had a median value of around 100,000. TCRdb analysed the RACE reads with MiXCR anew, one entry per CDR3 protein. The authors' filters were not applied to this entry. The table includes roughly 48,000 distinct CDR3 sequences, about 11% detected once. Noted time point: patch test 1, 2 weeks after DPC sensitization. This sample's treatment: therapeutic diphenylcyclopropenone sensitization with weekly scalp DPC. Unfractionated whole blood served as the source for total RNA extraction. V lost 7 bases and J 8 bases, leaving 16 bases between the germline ends. This CDR3 spans 13 amino acids. Germline CDR1 is SGHRS and CDR2 is YFSETQ.

The chain uses TRBV5-1 and TRBJ2-4, with D perhaps matching TRBD2 (6 bases). The sequences come from whole blood, collected in connection with sensitization to the hapten diphenylcyclopropenone (DPC). The receptor comes from a middle-aged woman with alopecia areata. Some clones in this sample may be carry-over from other donors' samples. The DNA for the CDR3 is TGCGCCAGCGCTCCGGGTCCGGGGGACATTCAGTACTTC. Amino acids: CASAPGPGDIQYF.